This TCR beta chain was sequenced for a study of cytomegalovirus exposure and HLA in healthy donors. General study findings and limits: Later work showed greater clonal expansion in HLA-associated TCR beta chains than in equally common others.

The PCR was carried out with 60 Vbeta primers and 13 Jbeta primers. Produced via immunoSEQ multiplex PCR; TCRdb's table is partial and in-frame only. This sample has about 130,000 clones, with more than 60% found just once. With 8 bases removed from V and 7 bases from J, the gap between germline ends came to 20 bases. The germline gives CDR1 MNHNS, CDR2 SASEGT. The CDR3 length is 14 residues. This clone was found a few times. What it binds is unknown. This receptor was taken from a woman aged 40 to 55 in good health and CMV-seropositive. Sequenced sample: PBMCs. The chain employs TRBV6-1 and TRBJ1-2; possibly TRBD1 for D (6 bases). The CDR3 here is CASGVFKPGAGYTF. DNA for the CDR3: TGTGCCAGCGGGGTTTTCAAGCCAGGGGCTGGCTACACCTTC.